This TCR beta chain originates from a study of shared clonotypes between healthy human individuals. Study-level information: CD8 memory received one plate per donor, CD8 naive two, CD4 memory three and CD4 naive three.

Findings of the study overall: The low donor count limited represented genetic and exposure-history diversity. Among non-shared clonotypes, generation probabilities were lower than among those shared by all four donors.

Positively selected for CCR7, the CD45RO-negative cells used as naive CD8 cells excluded terminally differentiated effector memory CD45RA+ cells. As regards this clone: Antigen specificity is unknown.

Produced via immunoSEQ multiplex PCR; TCRdb's table is partial and in-frame only. This sample yields around 2,000,000 clones, of which about 95% are seen a single time; around 1.2% belongs to the top ten. Trimming took 7 bases from V and 5 from J, leaving 14 bases between them. Germline CDR1 reads MNHNY; CDR2 reads SVGAGI (reference sequence). This CDR3 is 13 amino acids long. The V and J genes are TRBV6-6 and TRBJ1-1, with a tentative D call TRBD1 (6 bases). This sequence was found in a man younger than 30 in good health. Sequenced: naive CD8+ T cells sorted from blood. DNA for the CDR3: TGTGCCAGCAAACCCACAGGGTGGACTGAAGCTTTCTTT. This codes for CASKPTGWTEAFF.